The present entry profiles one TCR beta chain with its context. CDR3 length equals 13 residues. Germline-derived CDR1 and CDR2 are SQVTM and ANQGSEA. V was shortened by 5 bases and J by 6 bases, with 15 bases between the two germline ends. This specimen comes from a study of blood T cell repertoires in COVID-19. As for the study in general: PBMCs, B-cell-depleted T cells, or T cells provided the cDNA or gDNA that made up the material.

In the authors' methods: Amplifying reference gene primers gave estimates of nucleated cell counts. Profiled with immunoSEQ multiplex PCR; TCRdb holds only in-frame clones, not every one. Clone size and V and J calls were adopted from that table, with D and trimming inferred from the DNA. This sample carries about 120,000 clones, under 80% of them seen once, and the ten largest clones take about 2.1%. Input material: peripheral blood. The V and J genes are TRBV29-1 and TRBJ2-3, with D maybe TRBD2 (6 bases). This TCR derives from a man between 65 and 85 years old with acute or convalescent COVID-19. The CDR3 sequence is CSVSVSAGDTQYF. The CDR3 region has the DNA TGCAGCGTTAGTGTCTCCGCGGGGGATACGCAGTATTTT.